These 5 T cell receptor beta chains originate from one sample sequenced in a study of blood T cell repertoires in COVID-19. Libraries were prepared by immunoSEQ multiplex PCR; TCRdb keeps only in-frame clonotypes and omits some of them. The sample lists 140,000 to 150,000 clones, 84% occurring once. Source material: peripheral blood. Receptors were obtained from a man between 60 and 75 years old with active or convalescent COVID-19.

The CDR3 spells CASSDSSTDTQYF. As DNA, the CDR3 is TGCGCCAGCAGTGACTCCTCCACAGATACGCAGTATTTT. The V and J genes are TRBV10-1 and TRBJ2-3; the D is unclear. Looked up from germline, CDR1 is WNHNN and CDR2 is SYGVQD (reference sequence). This CDR3 region has 13 residues. Trimming removed 3 bases at V and 2 bases at J, with 6 bases between.

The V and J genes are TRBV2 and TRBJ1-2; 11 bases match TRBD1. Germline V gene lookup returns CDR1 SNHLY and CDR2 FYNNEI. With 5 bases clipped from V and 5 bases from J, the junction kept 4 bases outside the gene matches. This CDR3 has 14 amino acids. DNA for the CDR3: TGTGCCAGCAGTTGGACAGGGGGCGAGTATGGCTACACCTTC. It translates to CASSWTGGEYGYTF.

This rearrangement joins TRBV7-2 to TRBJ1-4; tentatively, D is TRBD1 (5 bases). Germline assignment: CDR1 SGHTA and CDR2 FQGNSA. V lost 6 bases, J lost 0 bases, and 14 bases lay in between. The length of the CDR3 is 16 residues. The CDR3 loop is CASRPTGSATNEKLFF. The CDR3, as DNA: TGTGCCAGCAGACCTACAGGATCTGCAACTAATGAAAAACTGTTTTTT.

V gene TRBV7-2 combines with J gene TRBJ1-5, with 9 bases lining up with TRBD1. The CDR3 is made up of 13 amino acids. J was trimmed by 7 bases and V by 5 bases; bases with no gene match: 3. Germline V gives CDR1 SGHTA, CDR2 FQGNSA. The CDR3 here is CASSGQGWQPQHF. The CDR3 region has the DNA TGTGCCAGCAGCGGACAGGGGTGGCAGCCCCAGCATTTT.

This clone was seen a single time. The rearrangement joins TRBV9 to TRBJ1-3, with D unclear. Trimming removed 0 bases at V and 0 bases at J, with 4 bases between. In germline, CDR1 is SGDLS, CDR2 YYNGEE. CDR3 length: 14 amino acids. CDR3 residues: CASSVDYSGNTIYF. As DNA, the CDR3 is TGTGCCAGCAGCGTAGATTACTCTGGAAACACCATATATTTT.